A single sample is the source of the 23 T cell receptor beta chains below, sequenced in a study of intratumoral heterogeneity in liver cancer. Using immunoSEQ multiplex PCR, the repertoire was profiled, and TCRdb retains in-frame clones only, with some absent. The data contain roughly 6,000 clones, 68% of them singletons. This specimen consisted of tumor-adjacent normal tissue, obtained before any cancer treatment. The receptors come from a man in his 70s with hepatocellular carcinoma.

The chain links TRBV5-6 to TRBJ1-5; D not resolved. This CDR3 spans 14 amino acids. The V and J ends lost 4 bases and 0 bases respectively, with 8 bases between them. Per germline, CDR1 SGHDT and CDR2 YYEEEE. The CDR3 nucleotides read TGTGCCAGCAGCCTGCTGTATAGCAATCAGCCCCAGCATTTT. Translated: CASSLLYSNQPQHF. The full variable domain, rest sourced from reference TRBV5-6 and TRBJ1-5, is DAGVTQSPTHLIKTRGQQVTLRCSPKSGHDTVSWYQQALGQGPQFIFQYYEEEERQRGNFPDRFSGHQFPNYSSELNVNALLLGDSALYLCASSLLYSNQPQHFGDGTRLSIL.

The rearrangement joins TRBV30 to TRBJ1-2, with 7 bases fitting TRBD1. The CDR3 sequence is 16 residues long. The germline V gene encodes CDR1 GTSNPN and CDR2 SVGIG (reference sequence). V trimming: 1 base; J trimming: 3 bases; junction bases outside the gene matches: 11. Here the CDR3 reads CAWSGVDRDLHYGYTF. The CDR3 DNA reads TGTGCCTGGAGTGGAGTCGACAGGGACCTCCACTATGGCTACACCTTC.

The chain employs TRBV7-9 and TRBJ2-1; D is uncertain. Looked up from germline, CDR1 is SEHNR and CDR2 is FQNEAQ (reference sequence). Trimming cost V 2 bases and J 6 bases, with 5 bases left between them. The CDR3 is 12 residues long. The CDR3, as DNA: TGTGCCAGCAGCTTAACCGGCAATGAGCAGTTCTTC. Translated, it gives CASSLTGNEQFF.

The chain is built from TRBV9 and TRBJ1-1; D is unclear. Germline CDR1 SGDLS, CDR2 YYNGEE. The CDR3 extends over 16 amino acids. Trimming left V 0 bases short and J 5 bases short, with 17 bases between. Written as DNA, the CDR3 is TGTGCCAGCAGCGTAGGTTCTATCGGAGGGAGGACTGAAGCTTTCTTT. This encodes CASSVGSIGGRTEAFF.

J is TRBJ1-2 and V is TRBV13, with D possibly TRBD1 on 5 matching bases. Germline V gives CDR1 PRHDT, CDR2 FYEKMQ (reference sequence). Trimming left V 3 bases short and J 2 bases short, with 10 bases between. This CDR3 has 14 amino acids. CDR3 sequence: CASSFEGQNYGYTF. For the CDR3, the DNA is TGTGCCAGCAGCTTCGAGGGGCAAAACTATGGCTACACCTTC.

The chain has TRBV19 and TRBJ1-2; D ambiguous. V was trimmed by 8 bases and J by 4 bases, leaving 14 bases between them. Per germline, CDR1 LNHDA and CDR2 SQIVND (reference sequence). This CDR3 contains 13 residues. The CDR3, as DNA: TGTGCCAGTCGGATCAACGAACTCTATGGCTACACCTTC. Amino acid sequence: CASRINELYGYTF.

CDR3 sequence reads: CASRGGQGAPHYNEQFF. CDR3 DNA: TGTGCCAGCAGGGGCGGCCAGGGGGCCCCACACTACAATGAGCAGTTCTTC. The chain uses TRBV28 and TRBJ2-1; 8 positions match TRBD1. J gave up 3 bases and V 6 bases, and 13 bases lay outside the gene matches. This CDR3 contains 17 residues. Germline assignment: CDR1 MDHEN and CDR2 SYDVKM.

The chain is built from TRBV12-3 or TRBV12-4 and TRBJ1-6; maybe TRBD1 (6 bases). Trimming stripped 1 base from V and 13 bases from J, with 11 bases between. The length of the CDR3 is 13 residues. The CDR3 region has the DNA TGTGCCAGCAGTTTAGAGGACAGCTCTCCCCTCCACTTT. Protein product: CASSLEDSSPLHF.

The CDR3 DNA is TGTGCCACCAGTGATGGCGGGCAGGGGAGGGATACGCAGTATTTT. Its translation is CATSDGGQGRDTQYF. This chain uses TRBV24-1 with TRBJ2-3, with D perhaps matching TRBD1 or TRBD2 (6 bases each). Germline-derived CDR1 and CDR2 are KGHDR and SFDVKD. The CDR3 has 15 residues. Trimming removed 3 bases at V and 6 bases at J, with 15 bases between.

The V gene is TRBV28, the J gene TRBJ1-2; D is unresolved. Trimming took 3 bases from V and 7 from J, leaving 12 bases between them. Germline V lookup: CDR1 MDHEN, CDR2 SYDVKM. CDR3 length equals 13 residues. The CDR3, as DNA: TGTGCCAGCAGTTTGCAGGACCTTTTTGGCTACACCTTC. Its translation: CASSLQDLFGYTF.

The chain carries TRBV13 and TRBJ2-3, with D tentatively TRBD1 (6 bases). The V gene lost 4 bases and the J gene lost 0 bases, with 17 bases spanning the gap. CDR1 is PRHDT, CDR2 FYEKMQ, per germline (reference sequence). This CDR3 is built from 17 residues. CDR3 DNA sequence: TGTGCCAGCAGCTACCTTAACACAGGGCTTAGCACAGATACGCAGTATTTT. Its protein product is CASSYLNTGLSTDTQYF.

In regard to this clone: Other DNA sequences in this specimen translate into the identical CDR3. The rearrangement uses TRBV6-5 and TRBJ2-3, with 11 positions matching TRBD2. The CDR3 loop spans 14 amino acids. Germline values: CDR1 MNHEY, CDR2 SVGAGI. With V trimmed by 11 bases and J by 3 bases, 7 bases remained unmatched. The CDR3 here is CAGGLAGGTDTQYF. CDR3 DNA sequence: TGTGCCGGGGGGCTAGCGGGGGGAACAGATACGCAGTATTTT.

The V call is TRBV4-3, the J call TRBJ2-7; D may be TRBD1 (5 bases). This CDR3 has 13 amino acids. V lost 3 bases and J lost 3, with 9 bases in between. The germline CDR1 and CDR2 sequences are LGHNA and YSLEER. In DNA, the CDR3 is TGCGCCAGCAGCCACTACCAGGGCTACGAGCAGTACTTC. Protein sequence: CASSHYQGYEQYF.

The CDR3 region has the DNA TGTGCCACCAGCAGAGTAGGGGTAGGCACTGAAGCTTTCTTT. It encodes CATSRVGVGTEAFF. The chain combines TRBV15 with TRBJ1-1, with a possible D match to TRBD1 (5 bases). Germline CDR1 LNHNV, CDR2 YYDKDF (reference sequence). The ends were cut back, 1 base at V and 4 bases at J, with 10 bases in the middle. This CDR3 region has 14 residues. The full variable domain, with the rest looked up from reference TRBV15 and TRBJ1-1, is DAMVIQNPRYQVTQFGKPVTLSCSQTLNHNVMYWYQQKSSQAPKLLFHYYDKDFNNEADTPDNFQSRRPNTSFCFLDIRSPGLGDTAMYLCATSRVGVGTEAFFGQGTRLTVV.

This clone was seen a handful of times. The J gene is TRBJ2-1, the V gene TRBV27; D gene unclear. V lost 3 bases and J 0 bases, leaving 9 bases between the germline ends. CDR1 and CDR2 from the germline V gene are MNHEY and SMNVEV (reference sequence). The CDR3 contains 15 residues. The DNA for the CDR3 is TGTGCCAGCAGTTTTCTCCCCAGCTCCTACAATGAGCAGTTCTTC. It yields the protein CASSFLPSSYNEQFF.

V usage is TRBV5-4 and J usage is TRBJ2-1; 7 nucleotides align to TRBD2. CDR3 length: 15 residues. The V gene end was trimmed by 3 bases and the J gene end by 7 bases; junction bases not matched to a gene: 10. In germline, CDR1 is SGHNT, CDR2 YYREEE (reference sequence). CDR3: CASSSQRGLGNEQFF. CDR3 nucleotides: TGTGCCAGCAGCTCTCAGCGGGGCCTCGGGAATGAGCAGTTCTTC.

This clone is medium-sized. The rearrangement links TRBV4-3 to TRBJ1-4; the D is unclear. Deletions cut 6 bases from V and 0 bases from J, with 14 bases between. CDR3 size: 16 residues. The germline gives CDR1 LGHNA, CDR2 YSLEER. This CDR3 reads CASSNSLLATNEKLFF. CDR3 coding DNA: TGCGCCAGCAGTAACAGCCTTCTTGCAACTAATGAAAAACTGTTTTTT.

The chain joins TRBV5-1 to TRBJ1-6, with D perhaps TRBD1 (5 bases). The CDR3 is 14 amino acids. CDR1 SGHRS and CDR2 YFSETQ come from the germline V gene. The V gene lost 0 bases and the J gene lost 9 bases, with 10 bases spanning the gap. The CDR3 sequence is CASSLAGYGSPLHF. CDR3 sequence (DNA): TGCGCCAGCAGCTTGGCAGGGTACGGTTCACCCCTCCACTTT.

The CDR3 DNA reads as TGTGCCAGCAGCGCGGGGGACACAGCCGCGAACGGCTACACCTTC. Its protein is CASSAGDTAANGYTF. The genes are TRBV9 and TRBJ1-2, with a tentative D call TRBD1 (6 bases). The CDR3 extends over 15 amino acids. Germline CDR1 SGDLS, CDR2 YYNGEE. Trimming shortened V by 3 bases and J by 8 bases, and 20 bases separated the two germline ends.

The V call is TRBV28, the J call TRBJ1-1; D call uncertain. Germline CDR1 MDHEN, CDR2 SYDVKM. V gave up 2 bases and J gave up 5 bases, with 12 bases separating them. CDR3 length: 14 amino acids. The CDR3 reads CASSLILGGTEAFF. In nucleotides, the CDR3 is TGTGCCAGCAGTTTAATTCTAGGCGGAACTGAAGCTTTCTTT.

This sequence joins TRBV5-1 and TRBJ2-2, with D maybe TRBD1 (6 bases). Trimming removed 1 base from V and 2 bases from J, with 21 bases in between. The CDR3 spans 19 residues. CDR1 SGHRS and CDR2 YFSETQ come from the germline V gene. CDR3 bases: TGCGCCAGCAGCTTGATTTTTGGGGCAGGGGAGTTCAACACCGGGGAGCTGTTTTTT. It specifies CASSLIFGAGEFNTGELFF.

This clone was recorded once. The chain couples TRBV29-1 to TRBJ2-5; 11 bases agree with TRBD2. Germline values: CDR1 SQVTM, CDR2 ANQGSEA. The CDR3 covers 18 residues. The J segment lost 2 bases and the V segment lost 1 base, leaving 12 bases of the junction unmatched. CDR3 nucleotides: TGCAGCGTTGAAGGCGGGGGTACTAGCGGGGGTTATCAAGAGACCCAGTACTTC. Amino acids: CSVEGGGTSGGYQETQYF.

This clone was recorded a few times. The chain links TRBV4-1 to TRBJ2-7; the D is unclear. The V gene's germline CDR1 is MGHRA and CDR2 YSYEKL. The CDR3 is 14 amino acids. Trimming took 0 bases from V and 2 from J, leaving 8 bases between them. CDR3 sequence reads: CASSQDLVAYEQYV. DNA of the CDR3: TGCGCCAGCAGCCAAGACCTAGTAGCCTACGAGCAGTACGTC.